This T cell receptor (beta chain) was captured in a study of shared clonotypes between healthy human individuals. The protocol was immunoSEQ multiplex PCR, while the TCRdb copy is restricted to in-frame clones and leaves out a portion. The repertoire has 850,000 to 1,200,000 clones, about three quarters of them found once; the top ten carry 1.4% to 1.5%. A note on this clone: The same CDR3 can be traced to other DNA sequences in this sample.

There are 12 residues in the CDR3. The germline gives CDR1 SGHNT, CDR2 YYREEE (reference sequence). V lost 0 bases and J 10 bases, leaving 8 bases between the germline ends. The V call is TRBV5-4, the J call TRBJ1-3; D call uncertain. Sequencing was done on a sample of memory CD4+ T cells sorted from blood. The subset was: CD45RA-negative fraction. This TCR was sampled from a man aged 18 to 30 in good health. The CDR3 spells CASSLDGNTIYF. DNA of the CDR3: TGTGCCAGCAGCTTGGACGGGAATACCATATATTTT.